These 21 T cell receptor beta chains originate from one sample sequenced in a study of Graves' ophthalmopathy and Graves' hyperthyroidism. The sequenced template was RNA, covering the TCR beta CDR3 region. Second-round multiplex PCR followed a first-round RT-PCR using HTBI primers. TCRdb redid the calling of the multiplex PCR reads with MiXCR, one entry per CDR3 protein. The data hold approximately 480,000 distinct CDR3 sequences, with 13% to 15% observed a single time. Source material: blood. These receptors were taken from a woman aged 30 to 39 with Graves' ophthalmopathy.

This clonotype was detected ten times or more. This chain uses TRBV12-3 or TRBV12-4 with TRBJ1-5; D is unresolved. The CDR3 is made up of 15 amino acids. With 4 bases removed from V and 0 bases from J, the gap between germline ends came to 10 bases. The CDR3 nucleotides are TGTGCCAGCAGTTGGGGTTGGGATAGCAATCAGCCCCAGCATTTT. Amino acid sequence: CASSWGWDSNQPQHF.

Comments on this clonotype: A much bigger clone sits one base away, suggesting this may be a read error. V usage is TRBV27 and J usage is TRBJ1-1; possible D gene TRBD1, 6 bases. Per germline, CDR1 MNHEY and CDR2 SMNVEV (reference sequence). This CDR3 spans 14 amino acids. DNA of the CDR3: TGTGCCAGCAGTTTTCGGACAGACTTCACTGAAGCTTGCTTT. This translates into CASSFRTDFTEACF.

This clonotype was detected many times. DNA for the CDR3: TGTGCCAGCAGTTTAGTGGAAAACTATGGCTACACCTTC. This codes for CASSLVENYGYTF. The chain is built from TRBV12-3 or TRBV12-4 and TRBJ1-2, with no clear D. This CDR3 comprises 13 residues. The V and J ends lost 1 base and 2 bases respectively, with 5 bases between them.

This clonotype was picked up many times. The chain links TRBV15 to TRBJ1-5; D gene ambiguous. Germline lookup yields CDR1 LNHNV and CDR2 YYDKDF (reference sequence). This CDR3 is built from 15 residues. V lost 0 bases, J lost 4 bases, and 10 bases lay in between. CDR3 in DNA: TGTGCCACCAGCAGAGATTCAACAGAGAATCAGCCCCAGCATTTT. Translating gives CATSRDSTENQPQHF.

The CDR3 sequence is CAWSFWVGSARELFF. CDR3 sequence (DNA): TGTGCCTGGAGTTTCTGGGTAGGGAGTGCACGAGAGCTGTTTTTT. The rearrangement links TRBV30 to TRBJ2-2; D may be TRBD2 (5 bases). The CDR3 has 15 residues. Between the trimmed V and J ends, which lost 2 bases and 11 bases, there was a span of 21 bases. Germline CDR1 is GTSNPN and CDR2 is SVGIG (reference sequence).

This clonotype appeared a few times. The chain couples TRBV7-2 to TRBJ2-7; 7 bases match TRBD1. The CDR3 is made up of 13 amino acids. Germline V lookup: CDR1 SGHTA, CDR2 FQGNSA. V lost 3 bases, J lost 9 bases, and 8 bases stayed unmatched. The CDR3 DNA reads TGTGCCAGCAGCTTTCGCCAGGGGGATTCGCAGTACTTC. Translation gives CASSFRQGDSQYF.

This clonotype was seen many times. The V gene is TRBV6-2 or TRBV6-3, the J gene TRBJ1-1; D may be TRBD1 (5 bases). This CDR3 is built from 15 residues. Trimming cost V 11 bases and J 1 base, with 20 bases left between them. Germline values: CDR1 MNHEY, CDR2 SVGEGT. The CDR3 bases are TGTGCCTCCTTTATGTCAGGGACGGGGAACACTGAAGCTTTCTTT. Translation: CASFMSGTGNTEAFF.

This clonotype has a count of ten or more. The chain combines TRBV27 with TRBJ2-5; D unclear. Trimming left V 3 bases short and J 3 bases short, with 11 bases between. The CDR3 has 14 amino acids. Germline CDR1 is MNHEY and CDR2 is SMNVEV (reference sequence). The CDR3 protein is CASSFRQTKETQYF. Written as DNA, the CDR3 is TGTGCCAGCAGTTTCCGTCAGACCAAAGAGACCCAGTACTTC.

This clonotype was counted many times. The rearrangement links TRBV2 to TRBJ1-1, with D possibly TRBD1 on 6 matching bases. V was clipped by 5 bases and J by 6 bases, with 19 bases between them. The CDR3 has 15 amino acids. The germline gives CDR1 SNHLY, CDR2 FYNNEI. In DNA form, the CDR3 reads TGTGCCAGCAGTCGGACAGACGTGATTGGCCCTGAAGCTTTCTTT. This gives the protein CASSRTDVIGPEAFF.

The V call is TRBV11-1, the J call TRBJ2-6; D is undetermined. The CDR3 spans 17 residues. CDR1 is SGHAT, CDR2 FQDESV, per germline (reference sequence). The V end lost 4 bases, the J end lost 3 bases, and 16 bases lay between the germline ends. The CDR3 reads CASSSLVDGNGANVLTF. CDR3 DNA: TGTGCCAGCAGCTCTCTAGTGGATGGTAATGGGGCCAACGTCCTGACTTTC.

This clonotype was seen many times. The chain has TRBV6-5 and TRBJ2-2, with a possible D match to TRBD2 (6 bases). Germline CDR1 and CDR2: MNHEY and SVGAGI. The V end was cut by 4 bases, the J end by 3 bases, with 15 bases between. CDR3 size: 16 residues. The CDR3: CASSFEGGADTGELFF. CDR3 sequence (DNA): TGTGCCAGCAGTTTCGAAGGCGGGGCCGACACCGGGGAGCTGTTTTTT.

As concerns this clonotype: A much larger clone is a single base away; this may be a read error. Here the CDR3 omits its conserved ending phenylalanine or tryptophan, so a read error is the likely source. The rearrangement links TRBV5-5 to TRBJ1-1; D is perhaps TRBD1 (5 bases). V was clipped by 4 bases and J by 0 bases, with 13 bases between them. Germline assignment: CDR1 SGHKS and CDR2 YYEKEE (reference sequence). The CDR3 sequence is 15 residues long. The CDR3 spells CASSRTTGLNTEAFL. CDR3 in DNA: TGTGCCAGCAGCCGTACTACAGGCCTGAACACTGAAGCTTTCTTG.

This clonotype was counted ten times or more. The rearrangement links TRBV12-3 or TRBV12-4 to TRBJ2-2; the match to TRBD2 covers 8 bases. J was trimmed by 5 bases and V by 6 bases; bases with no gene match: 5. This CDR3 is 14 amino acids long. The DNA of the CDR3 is TGTGCCAGCAGACCAGGCGGGGGGACCGGGGAGCTGTTTTTT. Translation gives CASRPGGGTGELFF.

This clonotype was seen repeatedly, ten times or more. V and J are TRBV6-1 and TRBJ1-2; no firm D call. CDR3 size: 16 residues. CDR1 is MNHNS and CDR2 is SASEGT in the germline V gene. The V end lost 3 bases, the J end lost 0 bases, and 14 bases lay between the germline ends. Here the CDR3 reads CASSDPRLGSNYGYTF. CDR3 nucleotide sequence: TGTGCCAGCAGTGACCCCAGGCTGGGGTCTAACTATGGCTACACCTTC.

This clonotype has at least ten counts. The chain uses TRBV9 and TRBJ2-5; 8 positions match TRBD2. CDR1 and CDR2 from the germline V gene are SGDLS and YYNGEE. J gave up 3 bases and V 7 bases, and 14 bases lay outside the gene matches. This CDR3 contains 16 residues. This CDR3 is CASAETSVPLKETQYF. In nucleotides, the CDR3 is TGTGCCAGCGCAGAGACTAGCGTGCCGTTAAAAGAGACCCAGTACTTC.

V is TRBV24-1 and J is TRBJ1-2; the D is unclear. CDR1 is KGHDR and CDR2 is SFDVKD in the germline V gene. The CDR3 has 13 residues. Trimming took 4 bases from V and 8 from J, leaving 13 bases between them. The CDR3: CATSEQFGRGYTF. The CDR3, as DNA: TGTGCCACCAGTGAACAGTTTGGAAGAGGCTACACCTTC.

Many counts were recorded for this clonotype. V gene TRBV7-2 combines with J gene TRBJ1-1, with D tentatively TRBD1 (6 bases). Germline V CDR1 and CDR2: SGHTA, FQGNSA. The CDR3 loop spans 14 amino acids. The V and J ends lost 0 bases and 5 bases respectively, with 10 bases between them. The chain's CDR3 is CASSLAGQGTEAFF. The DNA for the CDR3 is TGTGCCAGCAGCTTAGCGGGGCAGGGGACTGAAGCTTTCTTT.

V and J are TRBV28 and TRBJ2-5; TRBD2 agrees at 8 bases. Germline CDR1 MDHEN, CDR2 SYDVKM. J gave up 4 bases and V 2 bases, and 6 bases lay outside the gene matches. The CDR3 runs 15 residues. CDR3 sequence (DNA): TGTGCCAGCAGTTTAATTTCCCGGGAGGGAGAGACCCAGTACTTC. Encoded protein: CASSLISREGETQYF.

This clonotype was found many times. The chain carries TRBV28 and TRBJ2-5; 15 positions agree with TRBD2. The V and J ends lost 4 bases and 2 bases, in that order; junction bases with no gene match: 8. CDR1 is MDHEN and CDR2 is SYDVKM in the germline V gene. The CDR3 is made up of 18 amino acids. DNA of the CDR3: TGTGCCAGCAGTTCCGACGGACTAGCGGGGGGGGCGCAAGAGACCCAGTACTTC. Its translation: CASSSDGLAGGAQETQYF.

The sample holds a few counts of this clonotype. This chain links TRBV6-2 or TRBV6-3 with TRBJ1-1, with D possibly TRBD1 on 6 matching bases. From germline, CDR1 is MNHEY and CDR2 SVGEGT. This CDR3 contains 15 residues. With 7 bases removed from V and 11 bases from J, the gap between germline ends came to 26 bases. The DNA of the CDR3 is TGTGCCAGCACCAGCCCCATCACAGGGTCCCGGCCGGCTTTCTTT. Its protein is CASTSPITGSRPAFF.

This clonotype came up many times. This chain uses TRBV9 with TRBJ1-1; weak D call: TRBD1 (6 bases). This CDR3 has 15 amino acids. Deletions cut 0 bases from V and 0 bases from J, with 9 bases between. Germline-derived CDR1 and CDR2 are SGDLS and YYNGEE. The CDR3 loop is CASSVATGMNTEAFF. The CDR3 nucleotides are TGTGCCAGCAGCGTAGCTACAGGGATGAACACTGAAGCTTTCTTT. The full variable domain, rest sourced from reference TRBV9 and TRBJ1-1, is DSGVTQTPKHLITATGQRVTLRCSPRSGDLSVYWYQQSLDQGLQFLIQYYNGEERAKGNILERFSAQQFPDLHSELNLSSLELGDSALYFCASSVATGMNTEAFFGQGTRLTVV.